This paragraph reports one TCR beta chain. CDR1 SGHRS and CDR2 YFSETQ come from the germline V gene. This CDR3 spans 13 amino acids. Trimming removed 4 bases from V and 1 base from J, with 8 bases in between. Methods used by the authors: From reference gene primer amplification, estimates of nucleated cell counts were derived. This table comes from immunoSEQ multiplex PCR, and its TCRdb copy is limited to in-frame clones, with some not included. V and J calls and clone size come straight from that table; D and trimming were deduced from the DNA. Of roughly 200,000 clones in the sample, about 83% were seen once. One Seattle source followed patients from active infection through their disease course. These data come from a study of blood T cell repertoires in COVID-19. Across the whole study: Material from acute and convalescent COVID-19 was sourced from the United States, Italy and Spain. Sources were T cells, B-cell-depleted T cells, or PBMCs; the material itself was cDNA or gDNA.

V is TRBV5-1 and J is TRBJ1-1; D gene uncertain. Sequencing input: peripheral blood. The clonotype originates from a woman aged 25-40 years with COVID-19, enrolled during active disease. The CDR3 DNA follows: TGCGCCAGCAGCGCAGAAACGAACACTGAAGCTTTCTTT. Its protein is CASSAETNTEAFF.